This TCR beta chain was sequenced for a study of CD8+ T cells in alopecia areata. Looking at the study overall: Tofacitinib was given for 6 to 18 months, then stopped for 6 months.

Remarks on this clone: The antigen remains unidentified.

Sequencing relied on a cDNA template that was reverse transcribed from extracted RNA. Data came from immunoSEQ multiplex PCR; TCRdb stores just in-frame clones and leaves some out. In the table there are hundreds of thousands of clones, 50% to 70% of which are singletons. Study-wide findings and caveats: Lesional scalp, notably in alopecia totalis/universalis, had clonality above that of normal scalp.

This specimen was CD4+ T cells sorted from blood, taken at week 0. The receptor was isolated from a human donor with alopecia areata.

The CDR3 here is CASSLHGQNNSPLHF. CDR3 DNA sequence: TGTGCCAGCAGCTTACATGGACAGAATAATTCACCCCTCCACTTT. V gene TRBV5-6 combines with J gene TRBJ1-6; tentative D call: TRBD1 (6 bases). V was shortened by 2 bases and J by 5 bases, with 11 bases between the two germline ends. Germline CDR1 is SGHDT and CDR2 is YYEEEE. CDR3 length equals 15 residues.